This entry features one T cell receptor (beta chain) sequence. Antigen: not known. CDR1 and CDR2 from the germline V gene are LNHDA and SQIVND (reference sequence). This CDR3 is 13 amino acids long. The V gene lost 6 bases and the J gene lost 5 bases, with 10 bases spanning the gap. The sample belongs to a study of T cell responses to AZD1222 COVID-19 vaccine. Study-level background: Pooled samples include second doses given at about 4 or 12 weeks.

Findings and caveats of the study: Dominant at 160-218 and 743-854, vaccine-associated CD4 TCRs also spanned spike. Repertoire sampling happened only post peak T cell response. The donor cohort was predominantly white British with a female majority, and clonal diversity may have been underestimated.

Assay: immunoSEQ multiplex PCR; the TCRdb copy retains only in-frame clones and omits some. This sample has around 92,000 clones, with about 90% found just once. The input for sequencing was peripheral blood, taken on day 0 of AZD1222 vaccination. The rearrangement links TRBV19 to TRBJ2-2, with D tentatively TRBD1 (6 bases). The sequence was collected from an adult in good health. In DNA, the CDR3 is TGTGCCAGTAGCACAGGGCGGACCGGGGAGCTGTTTTTT. Amino acid sequence: CASSTGRTGELFF.